Sequencing of this TCR beta chain was carried out in a study of regulatory T cells in long-lasting Graves disease. Time point: newly diagnosed GD, antithyroid drugs for less than 3 months. Preparation of the TCR library used RNA extracted from PBMCs. Arm-PCR with iRepertoire HTBI primers amplified the CDR3 regions for these TCR beta libraries. One entry per CDR3 protein results from TCRdb running MiXCR on the multiplex PCR reads. Of 200,000 to 300,000 distinct CDR3 sequences in the sample, 20% were seen once. The material was peripheral blood mononuclear cells (PBMCs), obtained at new diagnosis, from a patient treated with antithyroid drugs. The origin of this receptor is a female donor with Graves disease.

The CDR3 DNA sequence: TGTGCCAGTAGCCGGACTAGAGACCCTTACAATGAGCAGTTCTTC. Its translation is CASSRTRDPYNEQFF. The chain couples TRBV19 to TRBJ2-1, with 7 bases lining up with TRBD2. Germline trimming cut 6 bases from V and 4 bases from J; bases unmatched to any gene: 9. Germline V gene lookup returns CDR1 LNHDA and CDR2 SQIVND (reference sequence). The CDR3 is 15 amino acids. Based on the CDR3 plus reference TRBV19 and TRBJ2-1, the full variable domain is DGGITQSPKYLFRKEGQNVTLSCEQNLNHDAMYWYRQDPGQGLRLIYYSQIVNDFQKGDIAEGYSVSREKKESFPLTVTSAQKNPTAFYLCASSRTRDPYNEQFFGPGTRLTVL.